A single sample is the source of the 9 T cell receptor beta chains below, sequenced in a study of blood T cell repertoires in COVID-19. Measured with immunoSEQ multiplex PCR; TCRdb has only the in-frame clones, and not every one. The table lists over 100,000 clones, about 89% of them singletons. The sequencing input was peripheral blood. The receptors here all came from a man aged 35 to 55 with acute or convalescent COVID-19.

This clone was seen once. Different DNA sequences within this sample yield the same CDR3. The genes are TRBV30 and TRBJ1-3; D may be TRBD1 (6 bases). This CDR3 is 15 amino acids long. CDR1 is GTSNPN, CDR2 SVGIG, per germline (reference sequence). V gave up 0 bases and J gave up 0 bases, with 9 bases separating them. CDR3 DNA sequence: TGTGCCTGGAGTGTAGGGGGGGGCTCTGGAAACACCATATATTTT. This gives the protein CAWSVGGGSGNTIYF.

Only a few counts were recorded for this clone. The chain combines TRBV5-6 with TRBJ1-2, with 7 bases matching TRBD1. The length of the CDR3 is 14 residues. The junction had 11 bases not matched to a gene; V was cut back by 4 bases and J by 8 bases. Germline-derived CDR1 and CDR2 are SGHDT and YYEEEE. CDR3 region: CASSPPGGGRGYTF. The CDR3 nucleotides are TGTGCCAGCAGCCCACCAGGAGGGGGCCGCGGCTACACCTTC.

This rearrangement joins TRBV19 to TRBJ2-7, with a tentative D call TRBD1 (6 bases). Deletions cut 5 bases from V and 5 bases from J, with 13 bases between. Per the germline V gene, CDR1 is LNHDA and CDR2 is SQIVND (reference sequence). This CDR3 contains 13 residues. The CDR3 DNA sequence: TGTGCCAGTAGTCAAAACAGGGAGAACGAGCAGTACTTC. The encoded protein is CASSQNRENEQYF.

Concerning this clone: Other DNA sequences in the same sample also yield this CDR3. The chain combines TRBV12-3 or TRBV12-4 with TRBJ2-5; D remains unclear. CDR3 size: 12 residues. Deletions cut 2 bases from V and 5 bases from J, with 6 bases between. CDR3 residues: CASSLRVETQYF. The CDR3 nucleotides are TGTGCCAGCAGTTTACGGGTGGAGACCCAGTACTTC.

The chain couples TRBV6-1 to TRBJ1-4, with D unresolved. This CDR3 has 14 amino acids. The germline gives CDR1 MNHNS, CDR2 SASEGT. V lost 2 bases and J 4 bases, leaving 8 bases between the germline ends. Here the CDR3 DNA reads TGTGCCAGCAGTGAAAGGACTTTTAATGAAAAACTGTTTTTT. It yields the protein CASSERTFNEKLFF.

This chain links TRBV3-1 (or the pseudogene TRBV3-2) with TRBJ2-5, with D unclear. The V and J ends lost 2 bases and 4 bases respectively, with 5 bases between them. CDR1 and CDR2 from the germline V gene are LGHDT and YNNKEL (reference sequence). This CDR3 spans 12 amino acids. The CDR3 DNA is TGTGCCAGCAGCCAATCCCGAGAGACCCAGTACTTC. Amino acid sequence: CASSQSRETQYF.

This chain connects TRBV27 to TRBJ2-7; tentative D call: TRBD2 (6 bases). Looked up from germline, CDR1 is MNHEY and CDR2 is SMNVEV (reference sequence). The CDR3 sequence is 13 residues long. Between the trimmed V and J ends, which lost 5 bases and 2 bases, there was a span of 10 bases. CDR3 coding DNA: TGTGCCAGCAGTAGGACGGGAGCCTACGAGCAGTACTTC. It is translated as CASSRTGAYEQYF.

This clone was seen a few times. The chain couples TRBV4-1 to TRBJ2-2; weak D call: TRBD2 (5 bases). The CDR3 consists of 17 residues. Germline V gene lookup returns CDR1 MGHRA and CDR2 YSYEKL. The ends were cut back, 3 bases at V and 0 bases at J, with 14 bases in the middle. The CDR3 region has the DNA TGCGCCAGCAGCCACCCTGGAGGACTCACGAACACCGGGGAGCTGTTTTTT. Its translation is CASSHPGGLTNTGELFF.

This chain links TRBV27 with TRBJ2-3; TRBD1 matches at 8 bases. The junction had 6 bases not matched to a gene; V was cut back by 5 bases and J by 5 bases. CDR3 length: 14 amino acids. Germline V lookup: CDR1 MNHEY, CDR2 SMNVEV (reference sequence). CDR3: CASSRDRRRDTQYF. Here the CDR3 DNA reads TGTGCCAGCAGTAGGGACAGGAGAAGAGATACGCAGTATTTT.